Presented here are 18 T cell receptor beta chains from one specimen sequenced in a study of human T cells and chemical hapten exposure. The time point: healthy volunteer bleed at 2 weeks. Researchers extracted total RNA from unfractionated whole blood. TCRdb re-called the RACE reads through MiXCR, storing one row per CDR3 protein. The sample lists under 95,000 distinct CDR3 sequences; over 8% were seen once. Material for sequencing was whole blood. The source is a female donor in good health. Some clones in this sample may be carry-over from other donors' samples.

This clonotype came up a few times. Here the CDR3 DNA reads TGCAGCGTTGAATGGGCGGGGAACACTGAAGCTTTCTTT. Translation: CSVEWAGNTEAFF. The chain uses TRBV29-1 and TRBJ1-1, with unresolved D. V shed 2 bases and J shed 1 base, with 8 bases lying between them. In germline, CDR1 is SQVTM, CDR2 ANQGSEA. This CDR3 is 13 amino acids long. Filled out from reference TRBV29-1 and TRBJ1-1, the complete variable domain reads SAVISQKPSRDICQRGTSLTIQCQVDSQVTMMFWYRQQPGQSLTLIATANQGSEATYESGFVIDKFPISRPNLTFSTLTVSNMSPEDSSIYLCSVEWAGNTEAFFGQGTRLTVV.

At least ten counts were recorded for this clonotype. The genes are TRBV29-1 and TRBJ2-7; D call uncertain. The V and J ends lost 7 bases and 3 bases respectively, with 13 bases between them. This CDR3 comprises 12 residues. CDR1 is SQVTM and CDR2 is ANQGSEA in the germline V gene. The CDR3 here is CSATTQVYEQYF. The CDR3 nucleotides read TGCAGCGCCACGACGCAGGTCTACGAGCAGTACTTC.

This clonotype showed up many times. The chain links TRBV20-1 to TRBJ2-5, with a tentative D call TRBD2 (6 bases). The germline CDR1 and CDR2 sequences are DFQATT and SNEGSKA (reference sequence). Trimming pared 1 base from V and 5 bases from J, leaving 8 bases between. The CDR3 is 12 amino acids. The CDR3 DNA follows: TGCAGTGCTAGAGTGGCGGGGGAGACCCAGTACTTC. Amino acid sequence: CSARVAGETQYF.

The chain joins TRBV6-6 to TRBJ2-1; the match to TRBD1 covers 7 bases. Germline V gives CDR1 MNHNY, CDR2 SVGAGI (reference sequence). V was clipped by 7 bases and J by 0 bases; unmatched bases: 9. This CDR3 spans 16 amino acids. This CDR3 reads CASTKMTGSSYNEQFF. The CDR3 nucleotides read TGTGCCAGCACTAAGATGACAGGGAGCTCCTACAATGAGCAGTTCTTC.

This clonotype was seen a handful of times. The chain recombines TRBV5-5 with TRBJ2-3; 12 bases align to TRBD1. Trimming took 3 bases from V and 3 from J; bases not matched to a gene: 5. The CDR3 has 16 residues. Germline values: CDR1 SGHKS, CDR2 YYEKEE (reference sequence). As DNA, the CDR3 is TGTGCCAGCAGCTACCGGGACAGGGGGCCGACAGATACGCAGTATTTT. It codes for CASSYRDRGPTDTQYF.

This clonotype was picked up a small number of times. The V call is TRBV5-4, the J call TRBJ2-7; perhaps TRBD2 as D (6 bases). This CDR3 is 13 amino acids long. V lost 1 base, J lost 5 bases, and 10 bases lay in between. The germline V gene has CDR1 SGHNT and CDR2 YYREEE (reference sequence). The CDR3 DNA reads TGTGCCAGCAGCTTGTGGGGGAGGAACGAGCAGTACTTC. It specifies CASSLWGRNEQYF.

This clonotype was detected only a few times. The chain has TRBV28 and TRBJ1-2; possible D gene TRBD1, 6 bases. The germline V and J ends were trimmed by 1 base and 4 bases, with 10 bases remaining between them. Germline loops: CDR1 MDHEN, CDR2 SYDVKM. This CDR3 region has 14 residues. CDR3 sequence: CASSLSSGVYGYTF. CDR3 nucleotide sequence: TGTGCCAGCAGTTTATCATCAGGGGTCTATGGCTACACCTTC.

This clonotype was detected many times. The CDR3 loop reads CASSQQGAKGYTF. CDR3 bases: TGTGCCAGCAGCCAACAGGGGGCTAAGGGCTACACCTTC. The rearrangement uses TRBV6-5 and TRBJ1-2, with 9 bases aligning to TRBD1. The germline gives CDR1 MNHEY, CDR2 SVGAGI. With V trimmed by 6 bases and J by 8 bases, 7 bases remained unmatched. CDR3 size: 13 residues.

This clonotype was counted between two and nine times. The CDR3 nucleotides read TGTGCCAGCAGCACCGGGACAGGGTCCGAGCAGTACTTC. It is translated as CASSTGTGSEQYF. The chain combines TRBV21-1 with TRBJ2-7; TRBD1 is the table's D call and was not checked against the DNA. TRBV21-1 is a listed pseudogene. The CDR3 consists of 13 residues.

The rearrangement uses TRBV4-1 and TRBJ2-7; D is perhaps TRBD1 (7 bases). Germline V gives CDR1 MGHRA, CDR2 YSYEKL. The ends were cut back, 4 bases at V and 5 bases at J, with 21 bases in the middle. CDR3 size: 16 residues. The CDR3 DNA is TGCGCCAGCAGCCCACCGGAGGGGACACAGGGGCACGAGCAGTACTTC. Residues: CASSPPEGTQGHEQYF.

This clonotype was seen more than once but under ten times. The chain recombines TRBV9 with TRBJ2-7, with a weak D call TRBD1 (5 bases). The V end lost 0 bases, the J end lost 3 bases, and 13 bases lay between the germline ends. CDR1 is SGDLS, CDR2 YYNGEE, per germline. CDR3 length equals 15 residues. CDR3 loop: CASSVVAGMDYEQYF. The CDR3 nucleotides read TGTGCCAGCAGCGTAGTGGCAGGGATGGACTACGAGCAGTACTTC.

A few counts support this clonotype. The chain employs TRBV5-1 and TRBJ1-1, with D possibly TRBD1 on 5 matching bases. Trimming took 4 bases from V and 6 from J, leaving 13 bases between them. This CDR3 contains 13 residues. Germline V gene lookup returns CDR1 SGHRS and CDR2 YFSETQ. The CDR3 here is CASSSRGGAEAFF. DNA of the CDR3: TGCGCCAGCAGCAGCCGGGGGGGGGCTGAAGCTTTCTTT.

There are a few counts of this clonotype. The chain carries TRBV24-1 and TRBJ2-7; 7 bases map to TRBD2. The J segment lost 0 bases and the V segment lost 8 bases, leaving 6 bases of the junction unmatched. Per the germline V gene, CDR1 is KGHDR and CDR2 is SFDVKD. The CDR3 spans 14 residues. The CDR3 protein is CATIGAGPSYEQYF. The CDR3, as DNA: TGTGCCACCATAGGAGCGGGGCCCTCCTACGAGCAGTACTTC.

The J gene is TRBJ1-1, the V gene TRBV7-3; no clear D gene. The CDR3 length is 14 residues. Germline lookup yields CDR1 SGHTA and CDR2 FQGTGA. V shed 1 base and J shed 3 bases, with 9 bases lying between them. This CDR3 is CASSLRSEDTEAFF. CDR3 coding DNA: TGTGCCAGCAGCTTAAGGTCGGAGGACACTGAAGCTTTCTTT.

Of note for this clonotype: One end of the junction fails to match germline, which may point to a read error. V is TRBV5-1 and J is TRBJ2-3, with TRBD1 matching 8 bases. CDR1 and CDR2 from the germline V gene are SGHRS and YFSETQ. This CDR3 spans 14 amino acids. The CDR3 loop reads CANSPRQGADTQYF. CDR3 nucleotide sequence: TGCGCCAACAGCCCTCGTCAGGGGGCTGATACGCAGTATTTT.

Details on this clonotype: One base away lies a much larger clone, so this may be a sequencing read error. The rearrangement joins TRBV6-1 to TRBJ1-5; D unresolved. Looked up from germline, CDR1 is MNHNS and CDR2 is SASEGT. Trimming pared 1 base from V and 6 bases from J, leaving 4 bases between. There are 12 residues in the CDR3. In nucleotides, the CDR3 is TGTGCCAGCAGTGAAGGGGGTCAGCCCCAGCATTTT. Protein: CASSEGGQPQHF.

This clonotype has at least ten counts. DNA of the CDR3: TGTGCCAGCAGCTCGACTAGAGAAGGGGCCCAGTACTTC. It specifies CASSSTREGAQYF. The chain couples TRBV11-2 to TRBJ2-5; tentative D call: TRBD2 (6 bases). This CDR3 spans 13 amino acids. Germline V gene data show CDR1 as SGHAT and CDR2 as FQNNGV. V shed 4 bases and J shed 9 bases, with 15 bases lying between them.

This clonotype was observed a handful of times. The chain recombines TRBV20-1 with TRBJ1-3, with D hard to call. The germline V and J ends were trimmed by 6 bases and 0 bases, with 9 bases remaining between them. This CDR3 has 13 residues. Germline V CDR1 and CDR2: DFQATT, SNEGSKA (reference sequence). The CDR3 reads CSAPWGSGNTIYF. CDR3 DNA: TGCAGTGCCCCTTGGGGCTCTGGAAACACCATATATTTT.